This T cell receptor (beta chain) is from a study of T cell repertoires in aging, cancer and after chemotherapy. The template was genomic DNA from peripheral blood, not RNA. This clonotype has only one observation. This CDR3 contains 16 residues. The germline V gene has CDR1 LGHNA and CDR2 YNFKEQ. Trimming took 4 bases from V and 3 from J; bases not matched to a gene: 10. A mixed TRB-A/B primer pool amplified rearranged TRB by multiplex touch-down PCR. One entry per CDR3 protein results from TCRdb running MiXCR on the multiplex PCR reads. The sample gives 2,000 to 2,500 distinct CDR3 sequences, 20% to 25% of which show up once; about 12% is in the top ten.

Sequencing used blood. V usage is TRBV4-2 and J usage is TRBJ2-3, with 7 bases matching TRBD2. The clonotype was recovered from a human donor in good health. CDR3 in DNA: TGTGCCAGCAGCCCTGGCTGGGGGGGGGGAACAGATACGCAGTATTTT. Translating it yields CASSPGWGGGTDTQYF.